This T cell receptor (beta chain) was captured by sequencing in a study of blood T cell repertoires in COVID-19. About the study: Sites in the United States, Italy and Spain provided acute and convalescent COVID-19 samples. The analysed material was cDNA or gDNA that came from T cells, B-cell-depleted T cells, or PBMCs.

Authors' data handling: Estimation of nucleated cell counts relied on the amplification of reference gene primers. Some clones are missing from TCRdb's copy, which holds only in-frame ones; the method was immunoSEQ multiplex PCR. The DNA gave D and trimming, while V, J and clone size come from that table. The sample records around 260,000 clones, 86% being singletons. V shed 4 bases and J 4 bases; nucleotides not matched to a gene: 17. The CDR3 is 17 amino acids. CDR1 is SGHNT, CDR2 YYREEE, per germline (reference sequence). The sequence was obtained from a man aged 40-49 years who had recovered from COVID-19. This chain joins TRBV5-4 and TRBJ2-7; 7 bases are a match to TRBD2. Source material: peripheral blood. CDR3 sequence: CASSRPTGGIAGYEQYF. The CDR3, as DNA: TGTGCCAGCAGCCGCCCGACGGGGGGAATCGCAGGGTACGAGCAGTACTTC.